A selection of T cell receptor beta chains follows, all from one sample in a study of CD8+CD57+ T cells in acquired aplastic anemia. One entry per CDR3 protein, called by TCRdb with MiXCR from the reads. The repertoire holds a few hundred thousand distinct CDR3 sequences, with 34% as singletons. The sequenced sample was sorted CD4+, CD8+, or CD8+CD57+ T cells (not recorded which) from PBMCs. The source of these receptors is a human donor in good health, serving as a control. Each CDR3 is given without its conserved first and last residue. The size of a clone is reported for some rows only, either as once, few or many, or as a class for expanded clones.

V gene: TRBV12-3/TRBV12-4
clone size: few
J gene: TRBJ2-7
CDR3 protein: ASSFPSRLKSYEQY

V gene: TRBV7-3
clone size: many
J gene: TRBJ2-1
CDR3 protein: ASSLAGGYNEQF

V gene: TRBV7-4
clone size: few
J gene: TRBJ1-3
CDR3 protein: ASSPWGDTIY

V gene: TRBV19
clone size: NA
J gene: TRBJ2-3
CDR3 protein: VSSIADTQY

V gene: TRBV19
clone size: many
J gene: TRBJ2-1
CDR3 protein: ASRIAGVTYNEQF

V gene: TRBV30
clone size: few
J gene: TRBJ1-2
CDR3 protein: AWSTLKRPTLLGYT

V gene: TRBV11-2
clone size: NA
J gene: TRBJ1-2
CDR3 protein: ASSPSPTGRVGYT

V gene: TRBV6-5
clone size: few
J gene: TRBJ2-7
CDR3 protein: ASSYSEHEQY

V gene: TRBV29-1
clone size: NA
J gene: TRBJ2-1
CDR3 protein: SVVRRGNDNEQF

V gene: TRBV24-1
clone size: many
J gene: TRBJ2-5
CDR3 protein: ATSDPNQGGGETQY

V gene: TRBV7-3
clone size: few
J gene: TRBJ1-5
CDR3 protein: ASSLSMFHSNQPRH

V gene: TRBV7-3
clone size: NA
J gene: TRBJ1-2
CDR3 protein: ASSLTAPGGPGNYGYT

V gene: TRBV10-3
clone size: NA
J gene: TRBJ1-6
CDR3 protein: ATEPGQNSPLH

V gene: TRBV29-1
clone size: NA
J gene: TRBJ1-2
CDR3 protein: SVYNRGYGYT

V gene: TRBV2
clone size: many
J gene: TRBJ2-7
CDR3 protein: ASSVSPDRATYEQY

V gene: TRBV2
clone size: NA
J gene: TRBJ1-6
CDR3 protein: PSRRDRGNPPLH

V gene: TRBV4-1
clone size: NA
J gene: TRBJ2-3
CDR3 protein: ASSQMGLSTDTQY

V gene: TRBV6-1
clone size: few
J gene: TRBJ2-5
CDR3 protein: ASSGTGAVTETQY

V gene: TRBV12-5
clone size: NA
J gene: TRBJ1-2
CDR3 protein: ASGSGVPGYGYT

V gene: TRBV7-6
clone size: NA
J gene: TRBJ1-3
CDR3 protein: ASSLVERQGHRCSLRNTIY

V gene: TRBV19
clone size: many
J gene: TRBJ2-7
CDR3 protein: ASSIGTGAYEQY

V gene: TRBV19
clone size: many
J gene: TRBJ1-5
CDR3 protein: ASGQGLDQPQH